This T cell receptor (beta chain) was identified in a study of blood T cell repertoires in COVID-19. Across the study: The United States, Italy and Spain provided the acute and convalescent COVID-19 samples. Sources were T cells, B-cell-depleted T cells, or PBMCs; the material itself was cDNA or gDNA.

Study processing details: Quantification of nucleated cells was approximated via reference gene primer amplification. Profiled with immunoSEQ multiplex PCR; TCRdb holds only in-frame clones, not every one. D and trimming were read from the DNA, whereas the V and J calls and clone size are those reported in that table. This table holds fewer than 400,000 clones, about 85% found once. CDR1 and CDR2 from the germline V gene are SGHRS and YFSETQ. The CDR3 contains 13 residues. V lost 4 bases to trimming and J lost 6 bases, with 13 bases between them. This rearrangement joins TRBV5-1 to TRBJ1-1; D call uncertain. Source material: peripheral blood. This sequence was found in a young woman with acute or convalescent COVID-19. The CDR3 sequence is CASSPLPLSEAFF. The DNA of the CDR3 is TGCGCCAGCAGCCCCCTCCCCTTATCTGAAGCTTTCTTT.